Each of the 23 T cell receptor beta chains below was sequenced from the same sample in a study of blood T cells in healthy people across ages. Then a second PCR, running roughly 6 to 11 cycles, was carried out with a sample-barcoded 5' primer and a J-beta primer mix. TCRdb called the 5' RACE reads again in MiXCR, with one record for every CDR3 protein. The repertoire holds about 680,000 distinct CDR3 sequences, with 45% to 50% as singletons. The sequenced sample was blood. The receptors come from a woman aged 55-69 years in good health.

This chain joins TRBV24-1 and TRBJ2-1, with a tentative D call TRBD2 (6 bases). Germline CDR1 and CDR2: KGHDR and SFDVKD. The CDR3 spans 18 residues. V was pared by 4 bases and J by 2 bases, with 20 bases between. The CDR3, as DNA: TGTGCCACCAGTGAGCTCGCCTGGGACTCCGCTACCTACAATGAGCAGTTCTTC. Translating gives CATSELAWDSATYNEQFF.

The chain joins TRBV6-2 or TRBV6-3 to TRBJ1-2; a weak D match, TRBD1 (6 bases). V shed 4 bases and J shed 5 bases, with 14 bases lying between them. Germline V gene data show CDR1 as MNHEY and CDR2 as SVGEGT. The CDR3 sequence is 14 residues long. The CDR3 DNA sequence: TGTGCCAGCAGTTCCTGGGGGCAGCATTATGGCTACACCTTC. Protein product: CASSSWGQHYGYTF.

DNA for the CDR3: TGTGCCATCAGAGGCGCTAGCGGGAGGAACAATGAGCAGTACTTC. Amino acids: CAIRGASGRNNEQYF. The J gene is TRBJ2-5, the V gene TRBV10-3; the match to TRBD2 covers 11 bases. The CDR3 contains 15 residues. With V trimmed by 6 bases and J by 11 bases, 14 bases remained unmatched. Germline-derived CDR1 and CDR2 are ENHRY and SYGVKD.

V usage is TRBV12-3 or TRBV12-4 and J usage is TRBJ2-7; maybe TRBD1 (6 bases). Trimming shortened V by 5 bases and J by 1 base, and 12 bases separated the two germline ends. The CDR3 loop spans 14 amino acids. CDR3 region: CASSLQQGSYEQYF. The CDR3 DNA follows: TGTGCCAGCAGTCTTCAACAGGGATCCTACGAGCAGTACTTC.

This clonotype was seen only once. V usage is TRBV27 and J usage is TRBJ2-5; 13 nucleotides line up with TRBD2. CDR3 size: 16 residues. Germline CDR1 and CDR2: MNHEY and SMNVEV (reference sequence). J gave up 3 bases and V 5 bases, and 6 bases lay outside the gene matches. The CDR3 sequence: CASSPTGTSGKETQYF. In DNA form, the CDR3 reads TGTGCCAGCAGTCCTACAGGGACTAGCGGGAAAGAGACCCAGTACTTC.

In this sample, this clonotype turned up a few times. This CDR3 is CASSPSGGISSYEQYF. The CDR3 DNA reads TGCGCCAGCAGCCCCTCGGGGGGGATCTCCTCCTACGAGCAGTACTTC. The rearrangement links TRBV5-1 to TRBJ2-7; 8 bases agree with TRBD2. The germline V gene encodes CDR1 SGHRS and CDR2 YFSETQ. The CDR3 has 16 residues. Trimming removed 4 bases from V and 0 bases from J; junction bases left unmatched: 9. The full variable domain, in which reference TRBV5-1 and TRBJ2-7 provide the parts outside the CDR3, is KAGVTQTPRYLIKTRGQQVTLSCSPISGHRSVSWYQQTPGQGLQFLFEYFSETQRNKGNFPGRFSGRQFSNSRSEMNVSTLELGDSALYLCASSPSGGISSYEQYFGPGTRLTVT.

This rearrangement joins TRBV2 to TRBJ2-7; the D gene is possibly TRBD1 (5 bases). Germline assignment: CDR1 SNHLY and CDR2 FYNNEI. Trimming cost V 5 bases and J 6 bases, with 11 bases left between them. CDR3 length: 12 amino acids. CDR3 DNA: TGTGCCAGCAGTATCGCAGGGCGCGAGCAGTACTTC. Amino acids: CASSIAGREQYF.

This clonotype was detected only a few times. The V and J genes are TRBV21-1 and TRBJ2-7; the table assigns TRBD2, which was not confirmed against the DNA. TRBV21-1 is termed a pseudogene. The CDR3 is 16 amino acids. The DNA of the CDR3 is TGTGCCAGCAGCAAAGTCCCAGGCCTATCCACTTACGAGCAGTACTTC. Protein: CASSKVPGLSTYEQYF.

The chain uses TRBV7-9 and TRBJ2-5; the D gene is possibly TRBD2 (6 bases). Trimming cost V 5 bases and J 4 bases, with 17 bases left between them. The CDR3 is made up of 15 amino acids. In germline, CDR1 is SEHNR, CDR2 FQNEAQ (reference sequence). CDR3 residues: CASSVLGSFGETQYF. In DNA form, the CDR3 reads TGTGCCAGCAGCGTCCTCGGGAGCTTCGGAGAGACCCAGTACTTC. The whole variable domain, filled in from reference TRBV7-9 and TRBJ2-5, reads DTGVSQNPRHKITKRGQNVTFRCDPISEHNRLYWYRQTLGQGPEFLTYFQNEAQLEKSRLLSDRFSAERPKGSFSTLEIQRTEQGDSAMYLCASSVLGSFGETQYFGPGTRLLVL.

J is TRBJ2-3 and V is TRBV27; D call uncertain. Germline loops: CDR1 MNHEY, CDR2 SMNVEV (reference sequence). The CDR3 consists of 14 residues. The ends were cut back, 5 bases at V and 6 bases at J, with 15 bases in the middle. CDR3 region: CASSPMTAWDTQYF. DNA for the CDR3: TGTGCCAGCAGTCCTATGACTGCCTGGGATACGCAGTATTTT.

The chain has TRBV6-1 and TRBJ2-1, with 12 bases matching TRBD2. The J segment lost 3 bases and the V segment lost 5 bases, leaving 5 bases of the junction unmatched. The CDR3 consists of 16 residues. CDR1 is MNHNS and CDR2 is SASEGT in the germline V gene. CDR3 residues: CASSRKLAGGYNEQFF. The CDR3 nucleotides read TGTGCCAGCAGTCGAAAACTAGCGGGAGGCTACAATGAGCAGTTCTTC.

About this clonotype: This is likely a read error, given that the CDR3 carries no conserved phenylalanine or tryptophan at its end. This chain joins TRBV3-1 and TRBJ2-5; weak D call: TRBD1 (5 bases). V was cut by 1 base and J by 3 bases, with 12 bases left in between. The CDR3 contains 15 residues. Germline V gene lookup returns CDR1 LGHDT and CDR2 YNNKEL (reference sequence). The CDR3 region has the DNA TGTGCCAGCAGCCAAGGACAGAGAGGCGAAGAGACCCAGTACTTA. It specifies CASSQGQRGEETQYL.

The chain recombines TRBV12-3 or TRBV12-4 with TRBJ1-2, with 8 nucleotides matching TRBD1. This CDR3 is built from 13 residues. The trim removed 5 bases at V and 7 bases at J, leaving 6 bases unmatched. The CDR3, as DNA: TGTGCCAGCAGTCACGGACAGGGATTTGGCTACACCTTC. Its translation is CASSHGQGFGYTF.

In the case of this clonotype: A read error is possible here, since a much larger clone lies one base away. The J gene is TRBJ2-3, the V gene TRBV29-1, with TRBD2 as a possible D gene (5 bases). The CDR3 has 14 amino acids. From germline, CDR1 is SQVTM and CDR2 ANQGSEA. The CDR3 DNA reads as TGCAACGTTGAAGGAGGCCCCTTCGGAGATACGCAGTATTTT. It translates to CNVEGGPFGDTQYF.

The chain carries TRBV6-2 or TRBV6-3 and TRBJ2-5; 7 bases fit TRBD1. The DNA end is more similar to TRBJ2-7, so the J call may be wrong. The CDR3 extends over 16 amino acids. Germline V gene sequence: CDR1 MNHEY, CDR2 SVGEGT. CDR3 sequence reads: CASSYAGTETFSEQYF. The CDR3 nucleotides read TGTGCCAGCAGTTATGCCGGGACAGAAACCTTCTCCGAGCAGTACTTC.

This sequence joins TRBV6-5 and TRBJ1-2, with 7 positions matching TRBD1. The V gene's germline CDR1 is MNHEY and CDR2 SVGAGI. The junction had 3 bases not matched to a gene; V was cut back by 2 bases and J by 0 bases. The CDR3 is 15 amino acids. CDR3 DNA: TGTGCCAGCAGTTACGACCAGGGGGCTAACTATGGCTACACCTTC. As protein: CASSYDQGANYGYTF.

This clonotype was seen only a few times. This chain's CDR3 is CASISRDRTDTQYF. The CDR3 coding sequence is TGTGCCAGCATATCCCGCGACCGCACAGATACGCAGTATTTT. The chain links TRBV2 to TRBJ2-3; D uncertain. Germline CDR1 SNHLY, CDR2 FYNNEI. Trimming pared 7 bases from V and 1 base from J, leaving 12 bases between. The CDR3 runs to 14 residues.

J is TRBJ2-6 and V is TRBV3-1; D not resolved. Germline-derived CDR1 and CDR2 are LGHDT and YNNKEL (reference sequence). With 1 base removed from V and 2 bases from J, the gap between germline ends came to 15 bases. The CDR3 sequence is 18 residues long. This chain's CDR3 is CASSQVFQAWAGANVLTF. In DNA form, the CDR3 reads TGTGCCAGCAGCCAAGTTTTTCAGGCATGGGCTGGGGCCAACGTCCTGACTTTC.

There are a few counts of this clonotype. The gene calls are TRBV6-1 and TRBJ2-1; D unclear. CDR3 length equals 12 residues. V was cut by 4 bases and J by 4 bases, with 5 bases left in between. CDR1 and CDR2 from the germline V gene are MNHNS and SASEGT. The CDR3: CASSGIYNEQFF. The CDR3, as DNA: TGTGCCAGCAGTGGGATTTACAATGAGCAGTTCTTC.

This clonotype turned up a few times. V is TRBV12-3 or TRBV12-4 and J is TRBJ2-7; TRBD2 might be the D (6 bases). Trimming took off 1 base at V and 2 bases at J, with 12 bases between the two ends. The CDR3 runs to 15 residues. The CDR3 bases are TGTGCCAGCAGTTTAGGCGGGGTGGCCACCTACGAGCAGTACTTC. Its translation is CASSLGGVATYEQYF.

The rearrangement uses TRBV5-1 and TRBJ1-1, with D uncertain. Germline V CDR1 and CDR2: SGHRS, YFSETQ. V gave up 4 bases and J gave up 0 bases, with 13 bases separating them. The CDR3 sequence is 15 residues long. The CDR3 DNA reads as TGCGCCAGCAGCCACGTACCGGGCATGAACACTGAAGCTTTCTTT. It codes for CASSHVPGMNTEAFF.

The rearrangement links TRBV20-1 to TRBJ1-3; D gene uncertain. V gave up 0 bases and J gave up 0 bases, with 9 bases separating them. From germline, CDR1 is DFQATT and CDR2 SNEGSKA (reference sequence). The CDR3 runs to 15 residues. The chain's CDR3 is CSARDAGSSGNTIYF. DNA of the CDR3: TGCAGTGCTAGAGACGCCGGTTCCTCTGGAAACACCATATATTTT.

The chain links TRBV6-4 to TRBJ2-5, with 8 bases identical to TRBD1. The end of the DNA is better explained by TRBJ2-7, so the J call may be wrong. CDR3 size: 20 residues. The germline gives CDR1 MRHNA, CDR2 SNTAGT. CDR3 sequence reads: CASSDSGSILRGQEIYEQYF. The CDR3, as DNA: TGTGCCAGCAGTGACTCCGGCTCTATCTTACGGGGACAGGAGATCTACGAGCAGTACTTC.